This T cell receptor beta chain was found in a study of TIL therapy for anti-PD-1-resistant metastatic lung cancer. Findings of the study overall: TIL cultures after expansion showed higher clonality and lower diversity than baseline tumor (median about 5.6% vs 31%).

Trimming took off 6 bases at V and 0 bases at J, with 12 bases between the two ends. This CDR3 has 14 residues. CDR1 and CDR2 (germline): SQVTM, ANQGSEA. Sample time point: pre-treatment sample, taken before nivolumab and TIL therapy. Pleural nodules or supraclavicular lymph nodes made up most of the excised metastases sampled. Progressing patients received lymphodepletion, expanded TIL infusion and IL-2. This was the immunoSEQ v3 assay. Some clones are missing from TCRdb's copy, which holds only in-frame ones; the method was immunoSEQ multiplex PCR. Seen here are approximately 92,000 clones, about 71% observed once, and the top ten hold approximately 9.9%. A remark on this clone: Antigen unknown.

This TCR was recovered from a person aged 25 to 80 with non-small cell lung cancer. The chain is built from TRBV29-1 and TRBJ1-5; D uncertain. This specimen was tumor tissue, taken at baseline. CDR3 sequence: CSVSLQDSNQPQHF. DNA for the CDR3: TGCAGCGTCTCACTCCAGGATAGCAATCAGCCCCAGCATTTT.